The table lists the clone carrying this TCR beta chain with many counts. Its specificity is not known. The sample comes from a study of T cells in Graves' hyperthyroidism and ophthalmopathy. Study observations and caveats: Model output signaled ophthalmopathy a median about seven months ahead of onset.

V lost 1 base, J lost 4 bases, and 7 bases stayed unmatched. The CDR3 consists of 17 residues. Germline lookup yields CDR1 SGHTA and CDR2 FQGNSA. Patients with uncontrolled infections, other autoimmune diseases, pregnancy or lactation were excluded. It was RNA transcripts that yielded the amplified TCR beta CDR3 regions. A set of HTBI primers served as the primers for a first-round RT-PCR of the TCR CDR3. Using its own MiXCR run on the multiplex PCR reads, TCRdb lists one record per CDR3 protein. The table records approximately 600,000 distinct CDR3 sequences, more than 20% of them present only once. This sequence joins TRBV7-2 and TRBJ2-2; 9 bases align to TRBD1. Material: blood. This sequence was found in a man aged 30 to 45 with Graves' ophthalmopathy. CDR3 DNA sequence: TGTGCCAGCAGCTTAGACAGGGGGCGTATGGGCACCGGGGAGCTGTTTTTT. It yields the protein CASSLDRGRMGTGELFF.